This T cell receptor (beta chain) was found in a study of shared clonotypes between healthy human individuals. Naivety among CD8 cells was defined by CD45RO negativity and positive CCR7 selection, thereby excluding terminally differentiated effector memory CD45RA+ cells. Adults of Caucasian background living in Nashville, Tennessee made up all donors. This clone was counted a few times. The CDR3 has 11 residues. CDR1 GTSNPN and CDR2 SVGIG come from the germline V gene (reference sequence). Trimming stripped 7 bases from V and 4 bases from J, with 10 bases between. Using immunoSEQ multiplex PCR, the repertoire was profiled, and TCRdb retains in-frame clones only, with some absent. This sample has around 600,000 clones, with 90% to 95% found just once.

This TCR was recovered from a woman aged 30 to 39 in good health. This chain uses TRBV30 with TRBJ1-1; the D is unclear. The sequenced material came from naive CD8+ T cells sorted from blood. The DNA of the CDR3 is TGTGCCTTGACCCACGCCACTGAAGCTTTCTTT. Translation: CALTHATEAFF. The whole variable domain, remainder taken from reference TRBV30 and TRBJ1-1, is SQTIHQWPATLVQPVGSPLSLECTVEGTSNPNLYWYRQAAGRGLQLLFYSVGIGQISSEVPQNLSASRPQDRQFILSSKKLLLSDSGFYLCALTHATEAFFGQGTRLTVV.